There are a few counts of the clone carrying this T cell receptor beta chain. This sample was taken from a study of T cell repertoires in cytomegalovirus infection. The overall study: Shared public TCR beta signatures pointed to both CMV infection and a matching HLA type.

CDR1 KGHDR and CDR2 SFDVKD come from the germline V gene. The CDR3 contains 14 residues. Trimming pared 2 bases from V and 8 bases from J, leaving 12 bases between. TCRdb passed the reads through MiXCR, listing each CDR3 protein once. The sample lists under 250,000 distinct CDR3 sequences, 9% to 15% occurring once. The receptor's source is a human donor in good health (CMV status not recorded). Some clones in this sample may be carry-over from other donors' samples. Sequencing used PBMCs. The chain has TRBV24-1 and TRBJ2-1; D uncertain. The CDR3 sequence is CATSDSLVPHEQFF. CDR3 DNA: TGTGCCACCAGTGATTCCCTAGTTCCCCATGAGCAGTTCTTC.